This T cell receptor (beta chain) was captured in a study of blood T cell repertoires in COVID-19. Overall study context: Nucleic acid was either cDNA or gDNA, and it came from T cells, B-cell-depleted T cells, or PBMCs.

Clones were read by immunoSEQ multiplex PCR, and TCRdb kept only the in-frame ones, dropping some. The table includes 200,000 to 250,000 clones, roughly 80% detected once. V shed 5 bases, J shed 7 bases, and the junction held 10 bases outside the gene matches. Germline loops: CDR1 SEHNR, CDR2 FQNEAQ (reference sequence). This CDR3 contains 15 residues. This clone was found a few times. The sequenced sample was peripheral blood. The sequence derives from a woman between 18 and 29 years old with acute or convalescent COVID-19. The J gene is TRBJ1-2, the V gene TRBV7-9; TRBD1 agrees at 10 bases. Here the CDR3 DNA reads TGTGCCAGCAGCCCCGAGCGACAGGGGGCTAGTGGCTACACCTTC. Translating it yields CASSPERQGASGYTF. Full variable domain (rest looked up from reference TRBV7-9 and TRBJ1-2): DTGVSQNPRHKITKRGQNVTFRCDPISEHNRLYWYRQTLGQGPEFLTYFQNEAQLEKSRLLSDRFSAERPKGSFSTLEIQRTEQGDSAMYLCASSPERQGASGYTFGSGTRLTVV.